Listed here are 5 T cell receptor beta chains from one sample, sequenced in a study of vaccination effects on CD4 cells after COVID-19. Their target antigens are unknown. The data were produced by immunoSEQ multiplex PCR, yet TCRdb's version contains in-frame clones alone and is incomplete. The sample contains approximately 30,000 clones, less than 85% of which appear only once. Under the ViraFEST assay, PBMC were stimulated with viral peptide pools so that antigen-specific CD4+ T cells expanded. Sequencing was performed afterwards. Cells that had been cultured for less than eleven days were the source of isolated CD4+ T cells. Two doses of BNT162b2 or mRNA-1273 vaccine were administered to participants. The source was CD4+ T cells from PBMCs cultured with HCoV-NL63 spike peptides, collected after COVID-19 vaccination. Receptors were obtained from a human donor who received a COVID-19 vaccine.

This chain connects TRBV12-3 or TRBV12-4 to TRBJ1-5; D remains ambiguous. The CDR3 covers 13 residues. With 6 bases removed from V and 4 bases from J, the gap between germline ends came to 10 bases. The DNA for the CDR3 is TGTGCCAGCAGCCCGGTCGAGAATCAGCCCCAGCATTTT. It translates to CASSPVENQPQHF.

The chain is built from TRBV2 and TRBJ1-3, with D maybe TRBD1 (6 bases). The germline V gene encodes CDR1 SNHLY and CDR2 FYNNEI. V shed 1 base and J shed 0 bases, with 10 bases lying between them. This CDR3 spans 16 amino acids. The CDR3 sequence is CASSEGGAISGNTIYF. CDR3 nucleotides: TGTGCCAGCAGTGAAGGGGGGGCGATCTCTGGAAACACCATATATTTT.

CDR3 residues: CASSLEGRRSSYNEQFF. Written as DNA, the CDR3 is TGTGCCAGCAGCTTAGAAGGGCGTAGGAGCTCCTACAATGAGCAGTTCTTC. The rearrangement joins TRBV7-8 to TRBJ2-1, with D unclear. The CDR3 covers 17 residues. The ends were cut back, 1 base at V and 0 bases at J, with 13 bases in the middle. CDR1 is SGHVS and CDR2 is FQNEAQ in the germline V gene.

The V and J genes are TRBV2 and TRBJ2-5, with D possibly matching TRBD2 (5 bases). Trimming pared 6 bases from V and 3 bases from J, leaving 14 bases between. The CDR3 loop spans 14 amino acids. CDR1 and CDR2 from the germline V gene are SNHLY and FYNNEI. The CDR3 reads CASRAGLAEETQYF. The DNA for the CDR3 is TGTGCCAGCAGAGCCGGGCTAGCCGAAGAGACCCAGTACTTC.

The gene calls are TRBV5-4 and TRBJ2-7; 8 bases are a match to TRBD1. From germline, CDR1 is SGHNT and CDR2 YYREEE (reference sequence). The trim removed 5 bases at V and 6 bases at J, leaving 7 bases unmatched. The CDR3 consists of 13 residues. CDR3 residues: CASRRDRGGEQYF. Here the CDR3 DNA reads TGTGCCAGCAGACGTGACAGGGGAGGCGAGCAGTACTTC. Based on the CDR3 plus reference TRBV5-4 and TRBJ2-7, the full variable domain is ETGVTQSPTHLIKTRGQQVTLRCSSQSGHNTVSWYQQALGQGPQFIFQYYREEENGRGNFPPRFSGLQFPNYSSELNVNALELDDSALYLCASRRDRGGEQYFGPGTRLTVT.